The sequence of this T cell receptor (beta chain) was determined in a study of blood T cell repertoires in COVID-19. The germline CDR1 and CDR2 sequences are LNHDA and SQIVND (reference sequence). CDR3 size: 15 residues. V was pared by 4 bases and J by 8 bases, with 17 bases between. The method was immunoSEQ multiplex PCR; TCRdb's version includes in-frame clones alone and lacks a portion of them. The sample has approximately 160,000 clones, 70% to 90% seen once. The specimen was peripheral blood. This sequence joins TRBV19 and TRBJ1-4, with a tentative D call TRBD1 (5 bases). This receptor was identified in a man aged 50 or older with active or convalescent COVID-19. The CDR3 nucleotides read TGTGCCAGTAGTAAATCGGGACTCGAGCGGGAAAAACTGTTTTTT. This codes for CASSKSGLEREKLFF.